This entry lists 23 T cell receptor beta chains sequenced from one sample in a study of control samples from healthy donors and cancer patients. Only in-frame clones appear in the TCRdb table, and some are missing; sequencing was by immunoSEQ multiplex PCR. This sample has around 75,000 clones, with almost 95% found just once. Material for sequencing was blood. The receptors come from a woman aged 55-69 years in good health.

The chain combines TRBV4-2 with TRBJ2-3; 8 bases are shared with TRBD2. The V gene's germline CDR1 is LGHNA and CDR2 YNFKEQ. With V trimmed by 4 bases and J by 3 bases, 6 bases remained unmatched. The length of the CDR3 is 15 residues. CDR3 region: CASSLLAEGTDTQYF. The CDR3 coding sequence is TGTGCCAGCAGCCTACTAGCGGAGGGGACAGATACGCAGTATTTT.

The rearrangement links TRBV6-2 or TRBV6-3 to TRBJ2-1; TRBD2 might be the D (6 bases). Germline lookup yields CDR1 MNHEY and CDR2 SVGEGT. This CDR3 comprises 17 residues. V lost 4 bases to trimming and J lost 1 base, with 17 bases between them. The DNA for the CDR3 is TGTGCCAGCAGTTTGGGGTCGCGGGACCGGTCCTACAATGAGCAGTTCTTC. This sequence encodes CASSLGSRDRSYNEQFF.

The chain is built from TRBV25-1 and TRBJ2-1, with D possibly matching TRBD2 (6 bases). The CDR3 covers 17 residues. From germline, CDR1 is MGHDK and CDR2 SYGVNS. With 5 bases removed from V and 5 bases from J, the gap between germline ends came to 22 bases. CDR3 DNA sequence: TGTGCCAGCAGTCCACCCCAAGCGGGTTGGGCCCACAATGAGCAGTTCTTC. This translates into CASSPPQAGWAHNEQFF. Full variable domain (remainder filled in from reference TRBV25-1 and TRBJ2-1): EADIYQTPRYLVIGTGKKITLECSQTMGHDKMYWYQQDPGMELHLIHYSYGVNSTEKGDLSSESTVSRIRTEHFPLTLESARPSHTSQYLCASSPPQAGWAHNEQFFGPGTRLTVL.

The chain has TRBV2 and TRBJ1-6, with 9 bases lining up with TRBD1. The germline gives CDR1 SNHLY, CDR2 FYNNEI. V trimming: 7 bases; J trimming: 10 bases; junction bases outside the gene matches: 5. This CDR3 is 13 amino acids long. The CDR3 nucleotides are TGTGCCAGCATGGACAGGGGACAATCACCCCTCCACTTT. Translation gives CASMDRGQSPLHF.

The rearrangement uses TRBV5-1 and TRBJ2-7, with no clear D. Germline CDR1 reads SGHRS; CDR2 reads YFSETQ. The CDR3 consists of 14 residues. Trimming shortened V by 1 base and J by 2 bases, and 10 bases separated the two germline ends. The CDR3 spells CASSLKQSAYEQYF. The CDR3 DNA sequence: TGCGCCAGCAGCTTGAAACAGAGCGCCTACGAGCAGTACTTC.

This chain links TRBV3-1 (or the pseudogene TRBV3-2) with TRBJ1-5; D is unresolved. Trimming took 4 bases from V and 5 from J, leaving 9 bases between them. The CDR3 consists of 13 residues. Germline lookup yields CDR1 LGHDT and CDR2 YNNKEL (reference sequence). The CDR3 DNA is TGTGCCAGCAGCCTCGCGGGTCATCAGCCCCAGCATTTT. Residues: CASSLAGHQPQHF.

This chain connects TRBV6-5 to TRBJ1-2; TRBD1 matches at 11 bases. This CDR3 has 15 residues. CDR1 MNHEY and CDR2 SVGAGI come from the germline V gene. V lost 9 bases, J lost 1 base, and 7 bases stayed unmatched. The CDR3 nucleotides are TGTGCCAGTAGGGGACAGGGGGAGGTTAACTATGGCTACACCTTC. As protein: CASRGQGEVNYGYTF.

The J gene is TRBJ2-3, the V gene TRBV7-2; no clear D. Trimming left V 0 bases short and J 6 bases short, with 7 bases between. The CDR3 consists of 13 residues. The V gene's germline CDR1 is SGHTA and CDR2 FQGNSA. The chain's CDR3 is CASSLALGDTQYF. The CDR3 DNA follows: TGTGCCAGCAGCTTAGCGCTAGGGGATACGCAGTATTTT.

The V call is TRBV7-2, the J call TRBJ2-1; 7 nucleotides align to TRBD2. The V gene's germline CDR1 is SGHTA and CDR2 FQGNSA. Losses at the gene ends were 0 bases for V and 3 bases for J; bases not matched to a gene: 2. This CDR3 has 15 amino acids. The CDR3 sequence is CASSLAASGYNEQFF. CDR3 nucleotide sequence: TGTGCCAGCAGCTTAGCGGCTAGCGGCTACAATGAGCAGTTCTTC.

The rearrangement links TRBV19 to TRBJ1-2, with 7 positions matching TRBD1. From germline, CDR1 is LNHDA and CDR2 SQIVND (reference sequence). The CDR3 extends over 13 amino acids. After removal of 5 bases from V and 4 bases from J, the junction contained 4 bases not matched to a gene. The DNA for the CDR3 is TGTGCCAGTAGTCGACAGGGTAGCTATGGCTACACCTTC. This gives the protein CASSRQGSYGYTF.

The chain links TRBV6-4 to TRBJ1-3, with D possibly matching TRBD1 (6 bases). Trimming left V 7 bases short and J 0 bases short, with 25 bases between. This CDR3 comprises 19 residues. CDR1 is MRHNA, CDR2 SNTAGT, per germline. CDR3 DNA sequence: TGTGCCAGCATGTCCCCCTCTAGGACAGCACCTATCTCTGGAAACACCATATATTTT. Protein product: CASMSPSRTAPISGNTIYF.

The J gene is TRBJ1-4, the V gene TRBV28; 8 bases align to TRBD1. The CDR3 sequence is 15 residues long. Per the germline V gene, CDR1 is MDHEN and CDR2 is SYDVKM. The V segment lost 6 bases and the J segment 8 bases; nucleotides outside the gene matches: 11. CDR3: CASSPATGAFEKLFF. CDR3 in DNA: TGTGCCAGCAGCCCTGCGACAGGGGCTTTCGAAAAACTGTTTTTT. The full variable domain, completed using reference TRBV28 and TRBJ1-4, is DVKVTQSSRYLVKRTGEKVFLECVQDMDHENMFWYRQDPGLGLRLIYFSYDVKMKEKGDIPEGYSVSREKKERFSLILESASTNQTSMYLCASSPATGAFEKLFFGSGTQLSVL.

The V gene is TRBV6-5, the J gene TRBJ1-2; 7 positions match TRBD1. With 6 bases clipped from V and 8 bases from J, the junction kept 9 bases outside the gene matches. Germline loops: CDR1 MNHEY, CDR2 SVGAGI. The CDR3 length is 13 residues. This chain's CDR3 is CASSVDRAQGYTF. For the CDR3, the DNA is TGTGCCAGCAGCGTAGACAGGGCTCAGGGCTACACCTTC.

V is TRBV7-9 and J is TRBJ2-1; unclear D gene. This CDR3 is built from 8 residues. The V end lost 8 bases, the J end lost 9 bases, and 2 bases lay between the germline ends. Germline CDR1 SEHNR, CDR2 FQNEAQ (reference sequence). As DNA, the CDR3 is TGTGCCAGCGGTGAGCAGTTCTTC. It codes for CASGEQFF.

The J gene is TRBJ1-5, the V gene TRBV7-9, with 7 bases lining up with TRBD1. The CDR3 spans 15 residues. With 3 bases clipped from V and 6 bases from J, the junction kept 8 bases outside the gene matches. Germline V gene sequence: CDR1 SEHNR, CDR2 FQNEAQ (reference sequence). CDR3 coding DNA: TGTGCCAGCAGCTTGGACGACAGGGTGGGTCAGCCCCAGCATTTT. It yields the protein CASSLDDRVGQPQHF.

The chain joins TRBV4-2 to TRBJ1-2; D not certain. This CDR3 has 12 residues. Germline CDR1 reads LGHNA; CDR2 reads YNFKEQ. The V gene lost 0 bases and the J gene lost 7 bases, with 6 bases spanning the gap. The CDR3 DNA is TGTGCCAGCAGCCAAGAGTGGCGTGGCTACACCTTC. Its translation is CASSQEWRGYTF.

The rearrangement joins TRBV28 to TRBJ1-5, with TRBD1 matching over 9 bases. This CDR3 comprises 20 residues. Germline CDR1 reads MDHEN; CDR2 reads SYDVKM. V lost 6 bases and J lost 0; bases outside the gene matches: 18. CDR3 loop: CASSPGGGTGLFYSNQPQHF. The CDR3 nucleotides are TGTGCCAGCAGCCCCGGGGGGGGGACAGGGCTATTTTATAGCAATCAGCCCCAGCATTTT.

This chain joins TRBV5-1 and TRBJ2-7; D possibly matches TRBD1 or TRBD2 (6 bases each). There are 14 residues in the CDR3. CDR1 is SGHRS and CDR2 is YFSETQ in the germline V gene. The V gene lost 0 bases and the J gene lost 4 bases, with 11 bases spanning the gap. The CDR3 here is CASSLEGGFYEQYF. CDR3 nucleotide sequence: TGCGCCAGCAGCTTGGAAGGGGGGTTTTACGAGCAGTACTTC. Filled out from reference TRBV5-1 and TRBJ2-7, the complete variable domain reads KAGVTQTPRYLIKTRGQQVTLSCSPISGHRSVSWYQQTPGQGLQFLFEYFSETQRNKGNFPGRFSGRQFSNSRSEMNVSTLELGDSALYLCASSLEGGFYEQYFGPGTRLTVT.

This chain joins TRBV6-5 and TRBJ2-7; 9 bases align to TRBD1. Germline CDR1 and CDR2: MNHEY and SVGAGI. The CDR3 covers 16 residues. V was clipped by 1 base and J by 4 bases; unmatched bases: 8. CDR3 sequence: CASSYFGTGSWYEQYF. CDR3 bases: TGTGCCAGCAGTTACTTCGGGACAGGGAGCTGGTACGAGCAGTACTTC.

This clone was picked up one time. The chain uses TRBV2 and TRBJ1-1, with 9 bases aligning to TRBD1. The CDR3 extends over 16 amino acids. Germline values: CDR1 SNHLY, CDR2 FYNNEI. V shed 6 bases and J 0 bases; nucleotides not matched to a gene: 8. The CDR3 is CASRKQGAGVNTEAFF. The DNA of the CDR3 is TGTGCCAGCAGAAAACAGGGGGCTGGGGTGAACACTGAAGCTTTCTTT.

This sequence joins TRBV10-1 and TRBJ2-2; TRBD1 might be the D (6 bases). V was shortened by 8 bases and J by 5 bases, with 9 bases between the two germline ends. Germline V gene lookup returns CDR1 WNHNN and CDR2 SYGVQD (reference sequence). This CDR3 is built from 12 residues. The CDR3 DNA is TGCGCCAGCGGACAGCGTACCGGGGAGCTGTTTTTT. The encoded protein is CASGQRTGELFF.

The chain joins TRBV7-9 to TRBJ2-3, with TRBD1 identical over 9 bases. Germline V gene sequence: CDR1 SEHNR, CDR2 FQNEAQ (reference sequence). This CDR3 comprises 17 residues. J gave up 2 bases and V 4 bases, and 10 bases lay outside the gene matches. The CDR3 here is CASSSPGTGYFTDTQYF. The CDR3 DNA sequence: TGTGCCAGCAGCTCACCCGGGACAGGGTACTTCACAGATACGCAGTATTTT. Combining the CDR3 with reference TRBV7-9 and TRBJ2-3 gives the whole variable domain DTGVSQNPRHKITKRGQNVTFRCDPISEHNRLYWYRQTLGQGPEFLTYFQNEAQLEKSRLLSDRFSAERPKGSFSTLEIQRTEQGDSAMYLCASSSPGTGYFTDTQYFGPGTRLTVL.

CDR3 nucleotide sequence: TGTGCTAGTGGTTTGGAAGATCGGGTTTCCAAAAACATTCAGTACTTC. Amino acids: CASGLEDRVSKNIQYF. The chain uses TRBV12-5 and TRBJ2-4; no clear D. The germline V and J ends were trimmed by 1 base and 2 bases, with 12 bases remaining between them. CDR3 length: 16 residues. Germline values: CDR1 LGHNT, CDR2 FRNRAP. Full variable domain (missing parts from reference TRBV12-5 and TRBJ2-4): DARVTQTPRHKVTEMGQEVTMRCQPILGHNTVFWYRQTMMQGLELLAYFRNRAPLDDSGMPKDRFSAEMPDATLATLKIQPSEPRDSAVYFCASGLEDRVSKNIQYFGAGTRLSVL.